One and the same sample provided the 4 T cell receptor beta chains below, sequenced in a study of beta chain features in type 1 diabetes. The study reverse transcribed the entire isolated RNA, so it sequenced expressed TCRB transcripts. This table comes from immunoSEQ multiplex PCR, and its TCRdb copy is limited to in-frame clones, with some not included. The repertoire holds about 150,000 clones, with approximately 9.2% as singletons. The sequenced material came from central memory CD4+ T cells from blood. The source is a man younger than 35 in good health.

This clone was detected only a few times. The CDR3 is CASSLTNGEQFF. The CDR3 DNA sequence: TGTGCCAGCAGCTTAACGAACGGGGAACAGTTCTTC. The V gene is TRBV7-3, the J gene TRBJ2-1; D may be TRBD2 (5 bases). V gave up 0 bases and J gave up 13 bases, with 10 bases separating them. CDR3 length: 12 residues. Germline V CDR1 and CDR2: SGHTA, FQGTGA.

This chain joins TRBV6-5 and TRBJ2-1; a possible D gene is TRBD2 (6 bases). V dropped 5 bases and J dropped 1 base, with 9 bases sitting between them. The CDR3 loop spans 14 amino acids. CDR1 is MNHEY and CDR2 is SVGAGI in the germline V gene. The DNA for the CDR3 is TGTGCCAGCAGTCGCGGGACGTCCTACAATGAGCAGTTCTTC. Amino acid sequence: CASSRGTSYNEQFF.

The rearrangement links TRBV18 to TRBJ2-7; D might be TRBD2 (5 bases). Germline CDR1 reads KGHSH; CDR2 reads LQKENI. V gave up 3 bases and J gave up 2 bases, with 11 bases separating them. CDR3 length equals 14 residues. The CDR3 DNA follows: TGTGCCAGCTCACCCCCCGGGGTAGCCTACGAGCAGTACTTC. Amino acid sequence: CASSPPGVAYEQYF.

This clone was counted a few times. The rearrangement links TRBV11-2 to TRBJ2-5; tentative D call: TRBD2 (7 bases). Trimming removed 5 bases from V and 5 bases from J, with 15 bases in between. The CDR3 sequence is 14 residues long. Germline V lookup: CDR1 SGHAT, CDR2 FQNNGV. CDR3 nucleotide sequence: TGTGCCAGCAGCGAGGCGGGGGCTGGGGAGACCCAGTACTTC. Translating gives CASSEAGAGETQYF.